These 14 T cell receptor beta chains were sequenced from one sample in a study of CD8+CD57+ T cells in acquired aplastic anemia. For CDR3 and TCR beta VDJ profiling, genomic DNA was the template used. TCRdb passed the reads through MiXCR, listing each CDR3 protein once. The table includes more than 100,000 distinct CDR3 sequences, 35% to 50% detected once. Sequences were obtained from sorted CD4+, CD8+, or CD8+CD57+ T cells (not recorded which) from PBMCs. The receptors originated from a human donor in good health, serving as a control.

This clonotype was seen ten or more times. The chain combines TRBV12-3 or TRBV12-4 with TRBJ2-7; D is ambiguous. Trimming stripped 4 bases from V and 3 bases from J, with 7 bases between. CDR3 length equals 12 residues. CDR3 in DNA: TGTGCCAGCAGTTATACCCGCTACGAGCAGTACTTC. Protein: CASSYTRYEQYF.

There are a few counts of this clonotype. V and J are TRBV10-1 and TRBJ2-7, with D possibly being TRBD1 (6 bases). Germline loops: CDR1 WNHNN, CDR2 SYGVQD (reference sequence). This CDR3 region has 13 residues. The ends were cut back, 3 bases at V and 3 bases at J, with 9 bases in the middle. The CDR3 DNA reads TGCGCCAGCAGTGACAGGGACAACTACGAGCAGTACTTC. It codes for CASSDRDNYEQYF.

This clonotype turned up a few times. The rearrangement joins TRBV12-3 or TRBV12-4 to TRBJ2-2; 8 bases agree with TRBD2. This CDR3 spans 17 amino acids. The V gene end was trimmed by 3 bases and the J gene end by 3 bases; junction bases not matched to a gene: 9. This CDR3 is CASSFPSLREDTGELFF. CDR3 in DNA: TGTGCCAGCAGTTTTCCGTCCCTGCGGGAGGACACCGGGGAGCTGTTTTTT.

Many counts were recorded for this clonotype. V gene TRBV10-2 combines with J gene TRBJ2-5, with a tentative D call TRBD2 (6 bases). The V end was cut by 0 bases, the J end by 4 bases, with 18 bases between. The CDR3 has 17 amino acids. Germline V gives CDR1 WSHSY, CDR2 SAAADI. CDR3: CASSESVLMRGRETQYF. The DNA for the CDR3 is TGCGCCAGCAGTGAGTCGGTATTGATGCGGGGTCGAGAGACCCAGTACTTC.

V is TRBV5-1 and J is TRBJ1-4; possible D gene TRBD1, 5 bases. Trimming left V 1 base short and J 4 bases short, with 11 bases between. The germline CDR1 and CDR2 sequences are SGHRS and YFSETQ. The CDR3 has 15 amino acids. CDR3: CASSLTTGHNEKLFF. DNA for the CDR3: TGCGCCAGCAGCTTGACCACAGGCCATAATGAAAAACTGTTTTTT. Supplemented by reference TRBV5-1 and TRBJ1-4, the full variable domain reads KAGVTQTPRYLIKTRGQQVTLSCSPISGHRSVSWYQQTPGQGLQFLFEYFSETQRNKGNFPGRFSGRQFSNSRSEMNVSTLELGDSALYLCASSLTTGHNEKLFFGSGTQLSVL.

This clonotype occurred many times. The chain uses TRBV20-1 and TRBJ1-2, with D possibly TRBD1 on 6 matching bases. Trimming stripped 0 bases from V and 5 bases from J, with 19 bases between. The CDR3 length is 16 residues. Germline values: CDR1 DFQATT, CDR2 SNEGSKA (reference sequence). The CDR3 region is CSAREVPRQELYGYTF. The CDR3 region has the DNA TGCAGTGCTAGAGAAGTCCCCCGACAGGAGCTATATGGCTACACCTTC.

This clonotype was picked up many times. This chain connects TRBV6-5 to TRBJ2-1; no firm D call. The CDR3 sequence is 11 residues long. Trimming cost V 2 bases and J 8 bases, with 4 bases left between them. Germline loops: CDR1 MNHEY, CDR2 SVGAGI. The CDR3 reads CASSYRDEQFF. The CDR3 nucleotides are TGTGCCAGCAGTTACAGGGATGAGCAGTTCTTC.

This clonotype appeared a few times. The chain uses TRBV2 and TRBJ2-7; D uncertain. CDR1 SNHLY and CDR2 FYNNEI come from the germline V gene. With 8 bases removed from V and 3 bases from J, the gap between germline ends came to 8 bases. The CDR3 has 11 amino acids. The CDR3 coding sequence is TGTGCCAGCCGCCGAATCTACGAGCAGTACTTC. Translating it yields CASRRIYEQYF.

The chain combines TRBV2 with TRBJ2-2, with 12 bases aligning to TRBD2. The length of the CDR3 is 15 residues. V lost 8 bases to trimming and J lost 5 bases; unmatched junction nucleotides: 6. CDR1 SNHLY and CDR2 FYNNEI come from the germline V gene. CDR3 DNA: TGTGCCAGCCGTAGGACTAGCGGGGATACCGGGGAGCTGTTTTTT. Encoded protein: CASRRTSGDTGELFF.

This clonotype was seen many times. The chain combines TRBV5-1 with TRBJ2-2, with D hard to call. The V end lost 6 bases, the J end lost 4 bases, and 4 bases lay between the germline ends. CDR3 length equals 11 residues. CDR1 and CDR2 (germline): SGHRS, YFSETQ. The chain's CDR3 is CASTLTGELFF. In DNA form, the CDR3 reads TGCGCCAGCACCCTCACCGGGGAGCTGTTTTTT. The whole variable domain, filled in from reference TRBV5-1 and TRBJ2-2, reads KAGVTQTPRYLIKTRGQQVTLSCSPISGHRSVSWYQQTPGQGLQFLFEYFSETQRNKGNFPGRFSGRQFSNSRSEMNVSTLELGDSALYLCASTLTGELFFGEGSRLTVL.

The chain carries TRBV15 and TRBJ1-2; 9 bases are shared with TRBD1. Germline CDR1 LNHNV, CDR2 YYDKDF (reference sequence). This CDR3 comprises 14 residues. J lost 6 bases, V lost 0 bases, and 2 bases had no gene match. The CDR3 spells CATSRENRGHGYTF. As DNA, the CDR3 is TGTGCCACCAGCAGAGAGAACAGGGGGCATGGCTACACCTTC.

At least ten counts were recorded for this clonotype. The gene calls are TRBV20-1 and TRBJ2-2; perhaps TRBD1 as D (6 bases). Germline-derived CDR1 and CDR2 are DFQATT and SNEGSKA (reference sequence). V lost 3 bases, J lost 2 bases, and 13 bases lay in between. This CDR3 has 15 residues. As DNA, the CDR3 is TGCAGTGCTAGCCCTTCGGGACAAAACACCGGGGAGCTGTTTTTT. As protein: CSASPSGQNTGELFF.

Comment on this clonotype: A much larger clone is a single base away; this may be a read error. This chain uses TRBV30 with TRBJ2-2; D perhaps matches TRBD2 (5 bases). From germline, CDR1 is GTSNPN and CDR2 SVGIG (reference sequence). The CDR3 contains 13 residues. The CDR3 DNA sequence: TGTGCCTGGAGTCGCACTAACACCGGGGAGCCGTTTTTT. Amino acids: CAWSRTNTGEPFF.

The rearrangement uses TRBV29-1 and TRBJ1-2; tentatively, D is TRBD1 (6 bases). V was trimmed by 4 bases and J by 8 bases, leaving 11 bases between them. The germline gives CDR1 SQVTM, CDR2 ANQGSEA. This CDR3 comprises 11 residues. CDR3 nucleotide sequence: TGCAGCGTTGCCAGGGGCCGCGGCTACACCTTC. It is translated as CSVARGRGYTF.